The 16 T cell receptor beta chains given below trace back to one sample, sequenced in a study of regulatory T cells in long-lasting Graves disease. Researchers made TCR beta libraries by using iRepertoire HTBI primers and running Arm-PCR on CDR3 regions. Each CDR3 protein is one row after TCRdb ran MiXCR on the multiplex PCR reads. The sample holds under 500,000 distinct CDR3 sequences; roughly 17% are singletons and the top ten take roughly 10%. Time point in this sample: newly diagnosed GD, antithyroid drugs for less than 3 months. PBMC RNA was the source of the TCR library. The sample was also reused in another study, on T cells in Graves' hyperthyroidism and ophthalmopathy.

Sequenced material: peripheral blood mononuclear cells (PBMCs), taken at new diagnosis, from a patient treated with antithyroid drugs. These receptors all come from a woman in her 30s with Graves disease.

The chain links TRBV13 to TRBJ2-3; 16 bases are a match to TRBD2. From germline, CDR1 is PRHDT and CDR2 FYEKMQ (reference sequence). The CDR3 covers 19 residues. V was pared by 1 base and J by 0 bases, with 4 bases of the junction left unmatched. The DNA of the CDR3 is TGTGCCAGCAGCTTAGAACCGGGACTAGCGGGAGGGAGCACAGATACGCAGTATTTT. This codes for CASSLEPGLAGGSTDTQYF.

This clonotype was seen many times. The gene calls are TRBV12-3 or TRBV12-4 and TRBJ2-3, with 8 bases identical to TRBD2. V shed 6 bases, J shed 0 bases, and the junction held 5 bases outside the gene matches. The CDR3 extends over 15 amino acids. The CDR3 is CASSRGGMSTDTQYF. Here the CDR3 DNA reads TGTGCCAGCAGCCGGGGGGGAATGAGCACAGATACGCAGTATTTT.

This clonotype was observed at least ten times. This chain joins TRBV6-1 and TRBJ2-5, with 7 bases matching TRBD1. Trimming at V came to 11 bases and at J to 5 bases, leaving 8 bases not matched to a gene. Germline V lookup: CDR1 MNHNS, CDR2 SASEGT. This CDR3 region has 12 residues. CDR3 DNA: TGTGCCGGGCGACAGGGAAGGGAGACCCAGTACTTC. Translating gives CAGRQGRETQYF.

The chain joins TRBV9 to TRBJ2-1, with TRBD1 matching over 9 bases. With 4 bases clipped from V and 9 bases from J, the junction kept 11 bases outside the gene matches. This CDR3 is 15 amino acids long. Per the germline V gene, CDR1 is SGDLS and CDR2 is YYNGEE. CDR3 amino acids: CASSPRRGTGSEQFF. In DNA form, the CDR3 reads TGTGCCAGCAGCCCTAGACGGGGGACAGGGAGTGAGCAGTTCTTC.

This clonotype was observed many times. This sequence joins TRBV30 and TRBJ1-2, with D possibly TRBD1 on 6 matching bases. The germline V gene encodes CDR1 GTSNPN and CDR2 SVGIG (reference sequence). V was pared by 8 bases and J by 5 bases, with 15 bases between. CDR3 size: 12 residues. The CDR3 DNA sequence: TGTGCCGGGGTTCTACAGGGATATGGCTACACCTTC. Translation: CAGVLQGYGYTF.

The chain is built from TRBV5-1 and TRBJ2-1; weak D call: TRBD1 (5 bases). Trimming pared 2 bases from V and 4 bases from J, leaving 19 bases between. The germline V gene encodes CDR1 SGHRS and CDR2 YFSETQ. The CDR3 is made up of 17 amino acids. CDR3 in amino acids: CASSFRARLGPYNEQFF. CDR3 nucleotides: TGCGCCAGCAGCTTCAGGGCCCGACTCGGCCCATACAATGAGCAGTTCTTC.

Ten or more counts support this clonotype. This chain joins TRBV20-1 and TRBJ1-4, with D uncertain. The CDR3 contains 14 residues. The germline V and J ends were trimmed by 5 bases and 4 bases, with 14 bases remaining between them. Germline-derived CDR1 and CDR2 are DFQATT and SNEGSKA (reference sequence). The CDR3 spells CSAARRSGNEKLFF. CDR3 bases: TGCAGTGCTGCCCGGAGGTCGGGTAATGAAAAACTGTTTTTT.

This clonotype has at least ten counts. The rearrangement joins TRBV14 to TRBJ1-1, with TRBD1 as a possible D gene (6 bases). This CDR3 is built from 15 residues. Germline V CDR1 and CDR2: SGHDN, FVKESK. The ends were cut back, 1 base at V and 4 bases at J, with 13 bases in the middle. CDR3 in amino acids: CASSQAPGQTTEAFF. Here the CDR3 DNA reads TGTGCCAGCAGCCAAGCCCCCGGACAGACCACTGAAGCTTTCTTT.

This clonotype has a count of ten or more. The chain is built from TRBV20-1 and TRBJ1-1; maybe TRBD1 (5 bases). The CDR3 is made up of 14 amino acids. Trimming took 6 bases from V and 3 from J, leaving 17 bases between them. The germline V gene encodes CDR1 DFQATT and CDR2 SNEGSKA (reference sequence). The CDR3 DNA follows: TGCAGTGCAGGTCCCAGGGTATTTGACACTGAAGCTTTCTTT. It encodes CSAGPRVFDTEAFF.

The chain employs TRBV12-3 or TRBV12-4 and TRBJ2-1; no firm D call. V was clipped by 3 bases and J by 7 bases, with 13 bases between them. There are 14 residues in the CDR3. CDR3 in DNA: TGTGCCAGCAGTTTGGGCCCCGCGAGGAATGAGCAGTTCTTC. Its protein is CASSLGPARNEQFF.

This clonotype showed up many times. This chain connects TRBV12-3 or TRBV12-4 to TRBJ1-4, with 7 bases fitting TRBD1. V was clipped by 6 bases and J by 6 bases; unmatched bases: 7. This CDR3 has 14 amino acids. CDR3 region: CASRGTASDEKLFF. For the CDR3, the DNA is TGTGCCAGCAGGGGGACAGCTTCGGATGAAAAACTGTTTTTT.

The CDR3 region is CAISPGTENTEAFF. In nucleotides, the CDR3 is TGTGCCATCAGCCCGGGGACGGAGAACACTGAAGCTTTCTTT. The J gene is TRBJ1-1, the V gene TRBV10-3, with D tentatively TRBD1 (5 bases). The CDR3 is 14 amino acids. V shed 6 bases and J shed 1 base, with 12 bases lying between them. In germline, CDR1 is ENHRY, CDR2 SYGVKD.

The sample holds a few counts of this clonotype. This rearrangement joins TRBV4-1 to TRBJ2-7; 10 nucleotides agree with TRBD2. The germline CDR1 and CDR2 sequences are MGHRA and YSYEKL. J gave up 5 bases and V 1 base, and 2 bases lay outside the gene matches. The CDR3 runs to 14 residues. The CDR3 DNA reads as TGCGCCAGCAGCCAAGGGACTAGCGGTAACGAGCAGTACTTC. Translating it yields CASSQGTSGNEQYF.

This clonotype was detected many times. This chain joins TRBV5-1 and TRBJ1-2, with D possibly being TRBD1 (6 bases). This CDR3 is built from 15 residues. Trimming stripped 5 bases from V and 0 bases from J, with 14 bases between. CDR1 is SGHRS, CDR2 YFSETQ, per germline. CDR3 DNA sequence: TGCGCCAGCAGAAGTACAGGGTTGGCTAACTATGGCTACACCTTC. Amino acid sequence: CASRSTGLANYGYTF.

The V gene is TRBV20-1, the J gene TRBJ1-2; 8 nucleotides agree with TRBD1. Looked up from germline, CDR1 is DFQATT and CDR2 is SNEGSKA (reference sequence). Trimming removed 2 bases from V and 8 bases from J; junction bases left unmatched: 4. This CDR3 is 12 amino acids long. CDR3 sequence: CSARQGARGYTF. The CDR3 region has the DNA TGCAGTGCTAGACAGGGGGCTCGCGGCTACACCTTC.

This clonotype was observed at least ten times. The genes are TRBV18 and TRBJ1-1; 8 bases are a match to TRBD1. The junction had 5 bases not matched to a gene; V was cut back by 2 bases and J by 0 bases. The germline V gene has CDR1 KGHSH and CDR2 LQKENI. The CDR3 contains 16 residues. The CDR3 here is CASSPGDRTMNTEAFF. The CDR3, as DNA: TGTGCCAGCTCACCAGGGGACAGGACAATGAACACTGAAGCTTTCTTT. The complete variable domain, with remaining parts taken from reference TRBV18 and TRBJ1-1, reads NAGVMQNPRHLVRRRGQEARLRCSPMKGHSHVYWYRQLPEEGLKFMVYLQKENIIDESGMPKERFSAEFPKEGPSILRIQQVVRGDSAAYFCASSPGDRTMNTEAFFGQGTRLTVV.